These 18 T cell receptor beta chains were sequenced from one sample in a study of long-term antiretroviral therapy in people with HIV. Sequencing used immunoSEQ v3.0 at survey level. The method was immunoSEQ multiplex PCR; TCRdb's version includes in-frame clones alone and lacks a portion of them. The table lists tens of thousands of clones, approximately 83% of them singletons. The sample in question was unsorted PBMCs, obtained 0.8 years before starting antiretroviral therapy. These receptors were collected from a man aged 18 to 30 with HIV.

The chain links TRBV6-6 to TRBJ2-7, with D perhaps TRBD1 or TRBD2 (5 bases each). CDR1 is MNHNY, CDR2 SVGAGI, per germline (reference sequence). The CDR3 sequence is 14 residues long. Trimming took 2 bases from V and 2 from J, leaving 10 bases between them. In DNA, the CDR3 is TGTGCCAGCAGTTACCGGGACCGAGCCTACGAGCAGTACTTC. Encoded protein: CASSYRDRAYEQYF.

This clone has just a few counts. This chain links TRBV2 with TRBJ2-7; D is possibly TRBD2 (6 bases). The V and J ends lost 11 bases and 3 bases respectively, with 14 bases between them. The CDR3 loop spans 12 amino acids. Germline lookup yields CDR1 SNHLY and CDR2 FYNNEI. The CDR3 spells CAGGWGSYEQYF. DNA of the CDR3: TGTGCCGGGGGGTGGGGGAGCTACGAGCAGTACTTC.

CDR3 region: CASSLLREITEAFF. The CDR3 DNA reads as TGTGCCAGCAGCTTGCTGAGGGAAATCACTGAAGCTTTCTTT. V gene TRBV7-9 combines with J gene TRBJ1-1; D remains unclear. CDR3 length: 14 residues. In germline, CDR1 is SEHNR, CDR2 FQNEAQ (reference sequence). Trimming took 3 bases from V and 4 from J, leaving 12 bases between them.

The chain combines TRBV19 with TRBJ1-2; no reliable D call. CDR3 size: 12 residues. V lost 7 bases and J 8 bases, leaving 14 bases between the germline ends. The V gene's germline CDR1 is LNHDA and CDR2 SQIVND (reference sequence). The CDR3 DNA reads TGTGCCAGTACATCCCCGGTCTGGGGCTACACCTTC. Encoded protein: CASTSPVWGYTF.

This chain connects TRBV7-9 to TRBJ2-4, with D unresolved. Trimming took 5 bases from V and 8 from J, leaving 13 bases between them. The CDR3 is 13 amino acids. Germline V gene lookup returns CDR1 SEHNR and CDR2 FQNEAQ (reference sequence). The CDR3 DNA is TGTGCCAGCAGCCCCGTAAGGGTAGACATTCAGTACTTC. Translated: CASSPVRVDIQYF.

This chain joins TRBV5-1 and TRBJ2-2; 8 bases are shared with TRBD1. V shed 2 bases, J shed 1 base, and the junction held 16 bases outside the gene matches. The CDR3 contains 20 residues. The germline gives CDR1 SGHRS, CDR2 YFSETQ. CDR3 sequence (DNA): TGCGCCAGCAGCTTTTATGGCCGACGACCCGGACAGGGGAACACCGGGGAGCTGTTTTTT. Amino acid sequence: CASSFYGRRPGQGNTGELFF.

V gene TRBV27 combines with J gene TRBJ1-1; TRBD1 matches at 8 bases. V shed 5 bases, J shed 3 bases, and the junction held 11 bases outside the gene matches. The germline V gene has CDR1 MNHEY and CDR2 SMNVEV (reference sequence). CDR3 size: 16 residues. CDR3 sequence: CASSDRGGGLHTEAFF. CDR3 DNA: TGTGCCAGCAGTGACAGGGGAGGAGGTTTGCACACTGAAGCTTTCTTT.

In its sample, this clone was seen once. The V gene is TRBV11-2, the J gene TRBJ2-5, with D possibly TRBD1 on 6 matching bases. V was clipped by 11 bases and J by 4 bases, with 14 bases between them. This CDR3 is built from 12 residues. Germline V gives CDR1 SGHAT, CDR2 FQNNGV. This CDR3 is CAPPDSGETQYF. The DNA for the CDR3 is TGTGCCCCACCGGACAGTGGAGAGACCCAGTACTTC.

The chain recombines TRBV14 with TRBJ1-2; D uncertain. Per the germline V gene, CDR1 is SGHDN and CDR2 is FVKESK. V dropped 1 base and J dropped 8 bases, with 5 bases sitting between them. CDR3 length: 11 amino acids. CDR3 nucleotide sequence: TGTGCCAGCAGCCAAGTGGAGGGCTACACCTTC. Amino acids: CASSQVEGYTF.

The table lists this clone with a few counts. The V gene is TRBV9, the J gene TRBJ1-2; D gene ambiguous. Germline CDR1 reads SGDLS; CDR2 reads YYNGEE. V was pared by 0 bases and J by 5 bases, with 11 bases between. This CDR3 comprises 14 residues. The CDR3 loop is CASSVGIGAYGYTF. In DNA form, the CDR3 reads TGTGCCAGCAGCGTAGGAATAGGTGCTTATGGCTACACCTTC.

The rearrangement joins TRBV29-1 to TRBJ1-5; D unresolved. Germline V gives CDR1 SQVTM, CDR2 ANQGSEA. This CDR3 spans 12 amino acids. V was clipped by 7 bases and J by 5 bases, with 12 bases between them. DNA of the CDR3: TGCAGCGCTGGGGATGGCGATCAGCCCCAGCATTTT. Translating it yields CSAGDGDQPQHF.

The rearrangement links TRBV7-9 to TRBJ1-3, with D uncertain. CDR3 length equals 12 residues. In germline, CDR1 is SEHNR, CDR2 FQNEAQ (reference sequence). Trimming removed 4 bases at V and 5 bases at J, with 6 bases between. As DNA, the CDR3 is TGTGCCAGCAGCTCAGTCCGAAACACCATATATTTT. This encodes CASSSVRNTIYF. The variable domain in full, with the rest retrieved from reference TRBV7-9 and TRBJ1-3, is DTGVSQNPRHKITKRGQNVTFRCDPISEHNRLYWYRQTLGQGPEFLTYFQNEAQLEKSRLLSDRFSAERPKGSFSTLEIQRTEQGDSAMYLCASSSVRNTIYFGEGSWLTVV.

The CDR3 nucleotides are TGTGCCAGCAGCCCCCGTGGGGGTCTAGGATATGGCTACACCTTC. It is translated as CASSPRGGLGYGYTF. The V call is TRBV5-6, the J call TRBJ1-2; D is possibly TRBD1 (5 bases). V lost 4 bases, J lost 5 bases, and 18 bases lay in between. The CDR3 consists of 15 residues. CDR1 and CDR2 from the germline V gene are SGHDT and YYEEEE.

The rearrangement joins TRBV4-3 to TRBJ2-1; TRBD2 might be the D (6 bases). The germline V gene has CDR1 LGHNA and CDR2 YSLEER. CDR3 length: 14 residues. V was trimmed by 0 bases and J by 8 bases, leaving 11 bases between them. This CDR3 is CASSQDRTGDEQFF. The CDR3, as DNA: TGCGCCAGCAGCCAAGATAGAACGGGGGATGAGCAGTTCTTC.

This clone turned up a few times. The V and J genes are TRBV2 and TRBJ1-2; TRBD1 matches 7 bases. Germline lookup yields CDR1 SNHLY and CDR2 FYNNEI. The CDR3 sequence is 14 residues long. J gave up 6 bases and V 3 bases, and 7 bases lay outside the gene matches. In nucleotides, the CDR3 is TGTGCCAGCAGTGATAGCGACAGGGTCAATGGCTACACCTTC. Translating gives CASSDSDRVNGYTF.

This chain connects TRBV27 to TRBJ1-1; D remains unclear. Trimming removed 5 bases from V and 4 bases from J, with 14 bases in between. There are 14 residues in the CDR3. CDR1 MNHEY and CDR2 SMNVEV come from the germline V gene (reference sequence). Written as DNA, the CDR3 is TGTGCCAGCAGTCCCAGGAAAGATGGCACTGAAGCTTTCTTT. It translates to CASSPRKDGTEAFF.

The chain links TRBV6-6 to TRBJ1-5, with 7 bases that match TRBD1. Germline trimming cut 11 bases from V and 14 bases from J; bases unmatched to any gene: 15. Germline values: CDR1 MNHNY, CDR2 SVGAGI (reference sequence). This CDR3 comprises 12 residues. DNA for the CDR3: TGTGCCGTCAGTTATTTTGCAGGGGGAAAGCATTTT. Protein product: CAVSYFAGGKHF.

The chain employs TRBV7-2 and TRBJ1-2; D perhaps matches TRBD1 (5 bases). Germline loops: CDR1 SGHTA, CDR2 FQGNSA. The V end lost 11 bases, the J end lost 8 bases, and 18 bases lay between the germline ends. The CDR3 length is 12 residues. The CDR3 sequence is CAGEDRGLGYTF. In nucleotides, the CDR3 is TGTGCCGGCGAAGACAGAGGGCTAGGCTACACCTTC. The variable domain in full, completed from reference TRBV7-2 and TRBJ1-2, reads GAGVSQSPSNKVTEKGKDVELRCDPISGHTALYWYRQSLGQGLEFLIYFQGNSAPDKSGLPSDRFSAERTGGSVSTLTIQRTQQEDSAVYLCAGEDRGLGYTFGSGTRLTVV.